Shown below are 6 T cell receptor beta chains from a single sample sequenced in a study of control samples from healthy donors and cancer patients. Libraries were prepared by immunoSEQ multiplex PCR; TCRdb keeps only in-frame clonotypes and omits some of them. The data show 91,000 or so clones, roughly 90% seen once. Material: blood. The receptors were gathered from a woman in her 30s in good health.

The chain recombines TRBV7-3 with TRBJ1-1; D is undetermined. Trimming left V 1 base short and J 8 bases short, with 5 bases between. There are 11 residues in the CDR3. Germline CDR1 and CDR2: SGHTA and FQGTGA. Here the CDR3 reads CASSLNTEAFF. In DNA, the CDR3 is TGTGCCAGCAGCTTAAATACCGAAGCTTTCTTT.

The CDR3 DNA reads as TGTGCCAGCTCACCAAGGGAGGACGAGCAGTTCTTC. This codes for CASSPREDEQFF. The V gene is TRBV18, the J gene TRBJ2-1; D is perhaps TRBD2 (6 bases). Germline V gene sequence: CDR1 KGHSH, CDR2 LQKENI. V lost 2 bases, J lost 10 bases, and 9 bases lay in between. The CDR3 totals 12 residues. The full variable domain, in which reference TRBV18 and TRBJ2-1 provide the parts outside the CDR3, is NAGVMQNPRHLVRRRGQEARLRCSPMKGHSHVYWYRQLPEEGLKFMVYLQKENIIDESGMPKERFSAEFPKEGPSILRIQQVVRGDSAAYFCASSPREDEQFFGPGTRLTVL.

The chain couples TRBV29-1 to TRBJ1-6; D possibly corresponds to TRBD1 (5 bases). The germline V gene has CDR1 SQVTM and CDR2 ANQGSEA. This CDR3 has 13 residues. V lost 6 bases, J lost 4 bases, and 10 bases lay in between. The CDR3 sequence: CSVGTSYNSPLHF. The CDR3 DNA reads as TGCAGCGTGGGGACCTCTTATAATTCACCCCTCCACTTT. The whole variable domain, filled in from reference TRBV29-1 and TRBJ1-6, reads SAVISQKPSRDICQRGTSLTIQCQVDSQVTMMFWYRQQPGQSLTLIATANQGSEATYESGFVIDKFPISRPNLTFSTLTVSNMSPEDSSIYLCSVGTSYNSPLHFGNGTRLTVT.

The V call is TRBV7-8, the J call TRBJ1-4; tentative D call: TRBD1 (5 bases). The CDR3 has 17 residues. Germline V gene lookup returns CDR1 SGHVS and CDR2 FQNEAQ. Trimming left V 1 base short and J 0 bases short, with 12 bases between. The CDR3 region has the DNA TGTGCCAGCAGCTTAGGGCCACGGGGCTCAACTAATGAAAAACTGTTTTTT. Residues: CASSLGPRGSTNEKLFF.

The chain employs TRBV5-1 and TRBJ1-1, with D unresolved. Looked up from germline, CDR1 is SGHRS and CDR2 is YFSETQ. The CDR3 is 17 amino acids. V was clipped by 3 bases and J by 2 bases, with 20 bases between them. The CDR3, as DNA: TGCGCCAGCAGCTCATTACAAAACCCTACACCAAACACTGAAGCTTTCTTT. This translates into CASSSLQNPTPNTEAFF.

The CDR3, as DNA: TGTGCCAGCAGTTCCCGAAAAGCTAATGAAAAACTGTTTTTT. Translation gives CASSSRKANEKLFF. The chain is built from TRBV2 and TRBJ1-4; unclear D gene. The V and J ends lost 5 bases and 3 bases respectively, with 10 bases between them. Germline values: CDR1 SNHLY, CDR2 FYNNEI. CDR3 length: 14 amino acids.